This TCR beta chain was captured by sequencing in a study of cytomegalovirus exposure and HLA in healthy donors. The ends were cut back, 3 bases at V and 4 bases at J, with 21 bases in the middle. Germline CDR1 and CDR2: PRHDT and FYEKMQ (reference sequence). The CDR3 spans 17 residues. A multiplex PCR was run with 60 Vbeta primers and 13 Jbeta primers. Produced via immunoSEQ multiplex PCR; TCRdb's table is partial and in-frame only. The sample comprises 150,000 to 200,000 clones, more than 70% of which are singletons, and about 11% rests with the top ten. The gene calls are TRBV13 and TRBJ1-1; a weak D match, TRBD1 (6 bases). Sequenced input: PBMCs. This clonotype originated in a man aged 18 to 29 in good health and CMV-seropositive. The CDR3 DNA follows: TGTGCCAGCAGCTTCCCAGGGGCAAATAACTTCGGCACTGAAGCTTTCTTT. It yields the protein CASSFPGANNFGTEAFF.